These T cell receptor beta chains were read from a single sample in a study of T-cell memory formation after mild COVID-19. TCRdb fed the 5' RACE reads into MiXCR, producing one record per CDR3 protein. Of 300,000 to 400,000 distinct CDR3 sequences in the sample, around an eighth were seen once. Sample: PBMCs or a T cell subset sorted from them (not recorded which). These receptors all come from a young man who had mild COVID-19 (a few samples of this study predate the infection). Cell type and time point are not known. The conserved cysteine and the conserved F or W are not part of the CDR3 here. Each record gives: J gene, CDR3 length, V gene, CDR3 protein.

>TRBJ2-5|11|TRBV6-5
ASSFSGGETQY
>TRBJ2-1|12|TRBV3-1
ASSQAGSYNEQF
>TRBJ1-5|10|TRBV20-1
SASRTDQPQH
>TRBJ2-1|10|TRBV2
ASSLDRGLQF
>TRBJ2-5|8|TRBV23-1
ARDRETQY
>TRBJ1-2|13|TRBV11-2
ASSRAVQGSDGYT
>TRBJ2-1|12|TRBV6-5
ASRDRTSWNEQF
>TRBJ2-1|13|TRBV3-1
ASSNHGQGVNEQF
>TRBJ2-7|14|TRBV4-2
ASSQVASGGRYEQY
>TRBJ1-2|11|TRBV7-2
ASSQGTGEGYT
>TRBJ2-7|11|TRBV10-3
ATQPGQGYEQY
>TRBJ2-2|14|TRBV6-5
ASSDPDRGYTGELF
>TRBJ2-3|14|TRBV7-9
ASSLSLATSTDTQY
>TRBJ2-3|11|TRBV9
ASSVGGEDTQY
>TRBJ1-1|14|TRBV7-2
ASSFFSSIMNTEAF
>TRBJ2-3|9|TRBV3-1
ASSQDYTQY
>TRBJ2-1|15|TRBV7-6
ASSLRSGRSSYNEQF
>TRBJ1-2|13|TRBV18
ASSPADDTNYGYT
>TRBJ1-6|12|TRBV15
ATSTAFLSSPLH
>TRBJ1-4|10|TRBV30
AWNRHNEKLF
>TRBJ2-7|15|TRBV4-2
ASSPPKTGGRSYEQY
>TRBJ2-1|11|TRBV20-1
SARGLAGGEQF
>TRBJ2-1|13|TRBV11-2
ASSFRGGRYNEQF
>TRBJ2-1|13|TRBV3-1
ASRNTGQGVNEQF
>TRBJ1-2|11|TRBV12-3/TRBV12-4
ASSRQGSHGYT
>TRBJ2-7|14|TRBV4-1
ASSLSPSDRAFEQY
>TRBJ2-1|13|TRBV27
ASSPGQYSYNEQF
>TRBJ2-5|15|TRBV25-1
ASSDSAGTGYQETQY
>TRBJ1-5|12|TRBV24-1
ATSDPTGDQPQH
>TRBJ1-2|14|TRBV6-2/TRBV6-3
ASSYSIVQGYYGYT
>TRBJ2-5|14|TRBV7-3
ASSYIAGGTQETQY
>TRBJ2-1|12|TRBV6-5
ASSQQGRGNEQF
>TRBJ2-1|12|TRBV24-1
ATSDSTGFDEQF
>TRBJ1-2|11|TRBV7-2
ASSLDRRNGYT
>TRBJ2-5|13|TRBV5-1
ASSLSGRLEETQY
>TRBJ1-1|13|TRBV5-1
ASSGSPGQNTEAF
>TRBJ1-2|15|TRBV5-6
ASSPPGQGRANYGYT
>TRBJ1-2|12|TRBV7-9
ASSLGAESYGYT
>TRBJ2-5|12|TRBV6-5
ASSYGTPQETQY
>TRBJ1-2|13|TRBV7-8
ASSLRGQGFYGYT
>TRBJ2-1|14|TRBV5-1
ASSLEPGGLDNEQF
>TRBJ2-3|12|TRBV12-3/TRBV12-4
ASSYLAYTDTQY
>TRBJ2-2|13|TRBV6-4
ASKAQTGNTGELF
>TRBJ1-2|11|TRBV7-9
ASSSTANYGYT
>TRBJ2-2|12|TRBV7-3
ASSRGTVTGELF
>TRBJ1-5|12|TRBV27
ASSSDRDNQPQH
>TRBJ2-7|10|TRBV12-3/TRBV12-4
ASSPGVSEQY
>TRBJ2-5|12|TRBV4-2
ASSRTRGGETQY
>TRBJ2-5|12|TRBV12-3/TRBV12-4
ASSPATAGETQY
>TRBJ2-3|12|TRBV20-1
SAREVTPTDTQY
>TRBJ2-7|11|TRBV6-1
ASKTGQLDEQY
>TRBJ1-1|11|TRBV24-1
ATRNGGGTEAF
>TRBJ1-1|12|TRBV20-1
SARARFGNTEAF
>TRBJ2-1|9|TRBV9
ASSVGGEQF